Listed below are T cell receptor beta chains from one sample, sequenced in a study of a mutant IDH1 vaccine in newly diagnosed glioma. These receptors' antigens are unknown. Data came from immunoSEQ multiplex PCR; TCRdb stores just in-frame clones and leaves some out. The data show tens of thousands of clones, roughly 80% seen once. Sample: PBMCs, taken from a glioma patient whose treatment included an IDH1 peptide vaccine. These receptor sequences come from a woman younger than 45 with glioma. Some clones in this sample may be carry-over from other donors' samples. CDR3s include the opening cysteine and the closing phenylalanine or tryptophan. The order of the fields is V gene, CDR3 protein.

v_call: TRBV10-3
cdr3_aa: CAISPGQSYEQYF

v_call: TRBV19
cdr3_aa: CASSPGRGVGNQPQHF

v_call: TRBV19
cdr3_aa: CASTSSGRGSTQYF

v_call: TRBV5-6
cdr3_aa: CASSPPGTGTWNTEAFF

v_call: TRBV30
cdr3_aa: CASSGEGSAKYEQYF

v_call: TRBV6-1
cdr3_aa: CASSGGGLEQYF

v_call: TRBV2
cdr3_aa: CASSLSGQRANYGYTF

v_call: TRBV4-1
cdr3_aa: CASSQKGPIEQYF

v_call: TRBV6-1
cdr3_aa: CASRQTTAETQYF

v_call: TRBV5-6
cdr3_aa: CASSLLREKVDTQYF

v_call: TRBV5-4
cdr3_aa: CASPGVAGTGELFF

v_call: TRBV10-1
cdr3_aa: CASRTGVYGYTF

v_call: TRBV6-5
cdr3_aa: CASRGLYEQYF

v_call: TRBV11-3
cdr3_aa: CASSLKGANQPQHF

v_call: TRBV11-2
cdr3_aa: CASSLFITEAFF

v_call: TRBV9
cdr3_aa: CASSVGVTNEKLFF

v_call: TRBV27
cdr3_aa: CASAFEYAPQRRTYNEQFF

v_call: TRBV9
cdr3_aa: CASSVGLPGPLHTGELFF

v_call: TRBV15
cdr3_aa: CATSRDGGGEKLFF

v_call: TRBV30
cdr3_aa: CAWAPGQGVPDTQYF

v_call: TRBV28
cdr3_aa: CASSRGTEAFF

v_call: TRBV28
cdr3_aa: CASMIGGSRYGYTF

v_call: TRBV6-1
cdr3_aa: CASSEKGGQPQHF

v_call: TRBV2
cdr3_aa: CASSDQETQYF

v_call: TRBV29-1
cdr3_aa: CSVRTGSQETQYF

v_call: TRBV7-8
cdr3_aa: CASSRGTGGRGTEAFF

v_call: TRBV29-1
cdr3_aa: CSVEEGPGEKLFF

v_call: TRBV19
cdr3_aa: CASSIRQGGEQFF

v_call: TRBV7-8
cdr3_aa: CASSLDQGEQYF

v_call: TRBV5-1
cdr3_aa: CASSSRGGKDEQYF

v_call: TRBV19
cdr3_aa: CASSTPGLYNEQFF

v_call: TRBV27
cdr3_aa: CASSLWGTAPGSEAFF

v_call: TRBV14
cdr3_aa: CASSQGATGLREKLFF

v_call: TRBV5-1
cdr3_aa: CASSLLGTGGETQYF

v_call: TRBV5-4
cdr3_aa: CASPGPRPNGNQPQHF

v_call: TRBV5-1
cdr3_aa: CASSSWGTGQGVSSSYEQYF

v_call: TRBV18
cdr3_aa: CASSLNPPGSAANEKLFF

v_call: TRBV9
cdr3_aa: CASSAAGGNYGYTF

v_call: TRBV18
cdr3_aa: CASSPADGDTEAFF

v_call: TRBV9
cdr3_aa: CASSVELAGGVTQYF

v_call: TRBV7-2
cdr3_aa: CASTNGERYNEQFF

v_call: TRBV11-2
cdr3_aa: CASTRVGGYEQYF

v_call: TRBV9
cdr3_aa: CASSRDRDRVREQYF

v_call: TRBV21-1
cdr3_aa: CASSKALTYEQYF

v_call: TRBV11-3
cdr3_aa: CASSLETGALYEQYF

v_call: TRBV5-1
cdr3_aa: CASSVDNYFTGELFF